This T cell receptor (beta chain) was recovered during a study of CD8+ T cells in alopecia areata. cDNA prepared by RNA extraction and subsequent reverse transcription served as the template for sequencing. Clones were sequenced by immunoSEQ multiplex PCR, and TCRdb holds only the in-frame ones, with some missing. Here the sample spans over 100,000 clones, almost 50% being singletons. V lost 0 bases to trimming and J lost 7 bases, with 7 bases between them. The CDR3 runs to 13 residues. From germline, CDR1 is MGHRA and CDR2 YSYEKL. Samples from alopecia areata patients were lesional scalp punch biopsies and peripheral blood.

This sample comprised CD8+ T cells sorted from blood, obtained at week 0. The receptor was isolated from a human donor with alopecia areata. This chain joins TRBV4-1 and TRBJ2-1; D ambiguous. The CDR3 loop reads CASSQESRNEQFF. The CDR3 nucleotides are TGCGCCAGCAGCCAAGAATCGCGAAATGAGCAGTTCTTC.